This T cell receptor beta chain was retrieved from a study of cytomegalovirus exposure and HLA in healthy donors. PCR used 60 Vbeta primers and 13 Jbeta primers. TCRdb keeps only in-frame clones here, not all; method: immunoSEQ multiplex PCR. The repertoire holds hundreds of thousands of clones, with 70% to 90% as singletons. Study-level points and caveats: Sequencing likely generated an artifact that appeared as a cluster of highly shared sequence variants. It was only CMV serostatus that was available as immune exposure information. A later analysis showed TCR association rates differing by HLA locus, peaking at DRB1 and lowest at HLA-C. In a later analysis, the majority of CMV-associated beta chains seemingly showed HLA restriction.

Germline V gene sequence: CDR1 MNHEY, CDR2 SMNVEV (reference sequence). This CDR3 is 17 amino acids long. The V and J ends lost 9 bases and 4 bases respectively, with 27 bases between them. For this clone: Its antigen remains unknown.

Sequencing used PBMCs. The sequence was collected from a woman younger than 30 in good health and CMV-seronegative. The chain is built from TRBV27 and TRBJ1-2, with a tentative D call TRBD1 (5 bases). CDR3 sequence (DNA): TGTGCCAGTTACCCTTTACCCGGCGGGCCGGGGGGCTATGGCTACACCTTC. It is translated as CASYPLPGGPGGYGYTF.